These T cell receptor beta chains were read from a single sample in a study of T cell responses to AZD1222 COVID-19 vaccine. The assay was immunoSEQ multiplex PCR, and TCRdb's table has in-frame clones only and misses some. The table includes under 200,000 clones, about nine tenths detected once. The source was peripheral blood, collected on day 0 of AZD1222 vaccination. The receptors stem from an adult in good health. Both conserved end residues are part of each CDR3. Fields, in order: J gene, D gene, V gene, clone size, CDR3 DNA, CDR3 protein. A D gene is named only where the DNA matches it firmly. Expanded clones are given a class, and other clones once, few, many or no size at all.

>TRBJ2-1|-|TRBV5-5|-
TGTGCCAGCAGCTTCGGGGACGTTAATGAGCAGTTCTTC
CASSFGDVNEQFF
>TRBJ2-3|-|TRBV5-4|-
TGTGCCAGCAGCGCTAGCACAGATACGCAGTATTTT
CASSASTDTQYF
>TRBJ2-3|-|TRBV7-3|-
TGTGCCAGCAGCCGGACGCCGTTGGGGGGCTACACAGATACGCAGTATTTT
CASSRTPLGGYTDTQYF
>TRBJ1-4|-|TRBV28|-
TGTGCCAGCAGTTTCTGGCAGGGCGAGGAAAAACTGTTTTTT
CASSFWQGEEKLFF
>TRBJ2-7|TRBD1|TRBV5-1|medium-sized
TGCGCCAGCAGGCCTGGACAGGGTAACGAGCAGTACTTC
CASRPGQGNEQYF
>TRBJ2-1|-|TRBV19|-
TGTGCCAGTAGCCCGAGGGGGGGCCACTACAATGAGCAGTTCTTC
CASSPRGGHYNEQFF
>TRBJ1-5|TRBD1|TRBV20-1|few
TGCAGTGCGAGTGGGACAGCCGATAGCAATCAGCCCCAGCATTTT
CSASGTADSNQPQHF
>TRBJ2-7|-|TRBV6-5|-
TGTGCCAGCAGTTACTCTGTATCCGGACTCACCTACGAGCAGTACTTC
CASSYSVSGLTYEQYF
>TRBJ2-4|-|TRBV19|-
TGTGCCAGTCAGTCACAGTTCAAAAACATTCAGTACTTC
CASQSQFKNIQYF
>TRBJ2-1|-|TRBV6-4|-
TGTGCCAGCAGTGAGGTCGGTGCGGGGGCAATTGAGCAGTTCTTC
CASSEVGAGAIEQFF
>TRBJ1-6|-|TRBV4-1|-
TGCGCCAGCAGCCGAGGGATCTCCCTCTCCTATAATTCACCCCTCCACTTT
CASSRGISLSYNSPLHF
>TRBJ2-7|TRBD1|TRBV5-1|-
TGCGCCAGCAGCTTTACAGGGGCCTACGAGCAGTACTTC
CASSFTGAYEQYF
>TRBJ2-7|-|TRBV7-9|-
TGTGCCAGCAGCCCAAGGCGGGGATCCTACGAGCAGTACTTC
CASSPRRGSYEQYF
>TRBJ2-1|-|TRBV29-1|-
TGCAGCGCCGAGGCCCAGCTTTTCAATGAGCAGTTCTTC
CSAEAQLFNEQFF
>TRBJ1-6|TRBD1|TRBV6-5|-
TGTGCCAGCAGTTACAACAGGGGAAATTCACCCCTCCACTTT
CASSYNRGNSPLHF
>TRBJ1-1|TRBD1|TRBV7-8|-
TGTGCCAGCAGCCAGACAGGGGGCTCGGTCACTGAAGCTTTCTTT
CASSQTGGSVTEAFF
>TRBJ1-2|TRBD1|TRBV5-1|-
TGCGCCAGCAGCTCATGGACAGGGGTGGATGGCTACACCTTC
CASSSWTGVDGYTF
>TRBJ1-1|TRBD1|TRBV5-5|-
TGTGCCAGCAGCATTTCGGGACAGGGTTACACTGAAGCTTTCTTT
CASSISGQGYTEAFF
>TRBJ1-5|-|TRBV7-8|once
TGTGCCAGCAGCTTAGGGGCCCTGGCCCTATATAGCAATCAGCCCCAGCATTTT
CASSLGALALYSNQPQHF
>TRBJ1-1|-|TRBV9|-
TGTGCCAGCAGCGTATCAGGGGCGCGCGGGTTCACTGAAGCTTTCTTT
CASSVSGARGFTEAFF
>TRBJ2-7|-|TRBV28|-
TGTGCCAGCACCGCGAGACTACCTACCTACGAGCAGTACTTC
CASTARLPTYEQYF
>TRBJ1-3|TRBD1|TRBV9|once
TGTGCCAGCAGCGCCCGACAGGGTAGAAACACCATATATTTT
CASSARQGRNTIYF
>TRBJ2-1|-|TRBV29-1|-
TGCAGCGTTGAAGACGGGACTCAGATCTATGAGCAGTTCTTC
CSVEDGTQIYEQFF
>TRBJ1-5|-|TRBV21-1|-
TGTGCCAGCAGCAAAAAGGTGGACAGGAAGGGTCACCAGCCCCAGCATTTT
CASSKKVDRKGHQPQHF
>TRBJ1-2|-|TRBV19|-
TGTGCCAGTAGTAGCTCGCAGGGGTCGGCGTATGGCTACACCTTC
CASSSSQGSAYGYTF
>TRBJ2-6|-|TRBV11-2|few
TGTGCCAGCAGCTTCTCTGGGGCCAACGTCCTGACTTTC
CASSFSGANVLTF
>TRBJ1-2|TRBD1|TRBV7-2|-
TGTGCCAGCAGCCAAACCGCAACAGGGGTCGTCTATGGCTACACCTTC
CASSQTATGVVYGYTF
>TRBJ2-2|TRBD2|TRBV3-1/TRBV3-2|-
TGTGCCAGCAGCCAAGGACTAGCGGGCAGCACCGGGGAGCTGTTTTTT
CASSQGLAGSTGELFF
>TRBJ1-1|-|TRBV7-2|-
TGTGCCAGCAGCTTAGTTGGAGGGGTGAAAGCTTTCTTT
CASSLVGGVKAFF
>TRBJ2-7|-|TRBV15|-
TGTGCCACCAGCAGGGGGATCAGCTCCTACGAGCAGTACTTC
CATSRGISSYEQYF
>TRBJ1-5|-|TRBV28|-
TGTGCCAGCAGTCCAACTTATGGACAGCCCCAGCATTTT
CASSPTYGQPQHF
>TRBJ1-5|-|TRBV12-3/TRBV12-4|-
TGTGCCAGCAGCCGACAGACTGATCAGCCCCAGCATTTT
CASSRQTDQPQHF
>TRBJ1-5|-|TRBV5-1|few
TGCGCCAGCAGCTTGTACGGCTTGGGGAATCAGCCCCAGCATTTT
CASSLYGLGNQPQHF
>TRBJ1-2|-|TRBV20-1|-
TGCAGTGCTAGAGTAGGGGATGGCTACACCTTC
CSARVGDGYTF
>TRBJ2-3|TRBD2|TRBV14|-
TGTGCCAGCAGCCGGACTAGCGGGAGCGGTACGCAGTATTTT
CASSRTSGSGTQYF
>TRBJ2-7|-|TRBV18|-
TGTGCCAGCTCACCACCGGGACTTTTCTACGAGCAGTACTTC
CASSPPGLFYEQYF
>TRBJ2-1|-|TRBV18|-
TGTGCCAGCTCACCACCGTCCCCCCGACCACATGAGCAGTTCTTC
CASSPPSPRPHEQFF